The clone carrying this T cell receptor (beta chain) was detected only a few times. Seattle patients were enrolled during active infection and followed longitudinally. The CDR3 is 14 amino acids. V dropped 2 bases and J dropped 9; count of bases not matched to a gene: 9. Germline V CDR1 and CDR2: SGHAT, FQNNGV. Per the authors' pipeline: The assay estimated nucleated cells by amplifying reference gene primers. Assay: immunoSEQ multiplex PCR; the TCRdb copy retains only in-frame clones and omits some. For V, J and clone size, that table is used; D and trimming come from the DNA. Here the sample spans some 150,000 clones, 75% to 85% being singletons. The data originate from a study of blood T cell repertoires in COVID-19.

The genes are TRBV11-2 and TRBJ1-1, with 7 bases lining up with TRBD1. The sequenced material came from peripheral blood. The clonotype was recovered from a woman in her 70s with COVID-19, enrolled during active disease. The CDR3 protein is CASSLPRQGPKAFF. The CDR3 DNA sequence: TGTGCCAGCAGCTTACCGAGACAGGGACCGAAAGCTTTCTTT.